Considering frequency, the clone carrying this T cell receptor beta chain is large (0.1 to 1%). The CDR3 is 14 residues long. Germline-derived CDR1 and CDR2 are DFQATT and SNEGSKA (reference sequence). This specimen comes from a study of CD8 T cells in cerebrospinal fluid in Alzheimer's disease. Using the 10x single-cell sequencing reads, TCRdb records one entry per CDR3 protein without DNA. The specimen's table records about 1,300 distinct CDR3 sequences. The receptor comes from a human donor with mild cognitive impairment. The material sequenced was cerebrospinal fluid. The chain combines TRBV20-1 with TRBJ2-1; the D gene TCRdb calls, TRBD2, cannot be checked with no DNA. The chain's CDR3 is CSASLASGYNEQFF.